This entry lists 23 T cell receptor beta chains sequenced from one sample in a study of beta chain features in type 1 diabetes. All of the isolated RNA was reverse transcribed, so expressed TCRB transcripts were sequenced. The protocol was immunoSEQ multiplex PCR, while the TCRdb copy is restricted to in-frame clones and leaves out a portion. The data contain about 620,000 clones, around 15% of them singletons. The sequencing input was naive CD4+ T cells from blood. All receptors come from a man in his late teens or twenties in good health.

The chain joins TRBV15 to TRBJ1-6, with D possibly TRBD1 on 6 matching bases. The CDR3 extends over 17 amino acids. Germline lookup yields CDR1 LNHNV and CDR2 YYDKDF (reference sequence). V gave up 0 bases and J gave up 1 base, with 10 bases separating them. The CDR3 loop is CATSRDLGASYNSPLHF. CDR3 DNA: TGTGCCACCAGCAGAGATTTGGGGGCGTCCTATAATTCACCCCTCCACTTT.

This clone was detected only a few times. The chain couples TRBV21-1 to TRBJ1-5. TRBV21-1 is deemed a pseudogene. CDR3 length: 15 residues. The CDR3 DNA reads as TGTGCCAGCACCTTAAAGCGAGGGGCGGGTCAGCCCCAGCATTTT. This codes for CASTLKRGAGQPQHF.

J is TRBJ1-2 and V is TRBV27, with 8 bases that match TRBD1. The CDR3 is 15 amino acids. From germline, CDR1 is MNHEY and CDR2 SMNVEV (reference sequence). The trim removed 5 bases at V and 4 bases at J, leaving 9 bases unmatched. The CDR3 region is CASSRQGRTIYGYTF. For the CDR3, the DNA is TGTGCCAGCAGTAGACAGGGGCGAACTATCTATGGCTACACCTTC.

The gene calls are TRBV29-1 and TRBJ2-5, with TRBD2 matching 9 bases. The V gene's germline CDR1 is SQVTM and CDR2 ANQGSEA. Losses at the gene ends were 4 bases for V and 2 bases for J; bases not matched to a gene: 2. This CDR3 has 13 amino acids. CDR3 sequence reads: CSVGLAEQETQYF. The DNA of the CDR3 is TGCAGCGTTGGACTAGCGGAGCAAGAGACCCAGTACTTC.

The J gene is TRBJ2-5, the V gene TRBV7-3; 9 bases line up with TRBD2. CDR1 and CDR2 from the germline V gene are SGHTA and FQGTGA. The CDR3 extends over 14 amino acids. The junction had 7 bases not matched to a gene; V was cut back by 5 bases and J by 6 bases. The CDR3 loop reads CASSITSGLQTQYF. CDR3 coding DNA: TGTGCCAGCAGCATCACTAGCGGGTTGCAGACCCAGTACTTC. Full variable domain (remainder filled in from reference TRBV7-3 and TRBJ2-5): GAGVSQTPSNKVTEKGKYVELRCDPISGHTALYWYRQSLGQGPEFLIYFQGTGAADDSGLPNDRFFAVRPEGSVSTLKIQRTERGDSAVYLCASSITSGLQTQYFGPGTRLLVL.

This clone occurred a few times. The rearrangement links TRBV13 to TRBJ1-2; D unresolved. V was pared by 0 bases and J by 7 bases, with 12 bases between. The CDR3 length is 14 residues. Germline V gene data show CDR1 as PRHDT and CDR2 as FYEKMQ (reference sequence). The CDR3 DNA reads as TGTGCCAGCAGCTTAGGCCTAAGGGATTCTGGCTACACCTTC. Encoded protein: CASSLGLRDSGYTF.

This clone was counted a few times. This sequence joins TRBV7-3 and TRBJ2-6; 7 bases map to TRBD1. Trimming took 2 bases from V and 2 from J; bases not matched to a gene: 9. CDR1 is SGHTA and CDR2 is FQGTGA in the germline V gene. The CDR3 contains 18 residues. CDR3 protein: CASSLAAGGQAGANVLTF. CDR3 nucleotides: TGTGCCAGCAGCTTAGCGGCTGGAGGACAGGCTGGGGCCAACGTCCTGACTTTC.

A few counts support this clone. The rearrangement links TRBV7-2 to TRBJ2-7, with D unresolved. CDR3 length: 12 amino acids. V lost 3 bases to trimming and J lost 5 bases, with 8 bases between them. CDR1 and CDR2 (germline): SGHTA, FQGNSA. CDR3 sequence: CASSFGWHEQYF. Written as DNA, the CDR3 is TGTGCCAGCAGCTTCGGCTGGCACGAGCAGTACTTC.

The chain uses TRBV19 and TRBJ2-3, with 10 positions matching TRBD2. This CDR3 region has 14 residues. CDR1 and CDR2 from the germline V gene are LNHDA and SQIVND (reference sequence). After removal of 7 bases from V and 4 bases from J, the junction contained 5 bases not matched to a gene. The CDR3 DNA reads TGTGCCAGTACTAGGACTAGCGGCGCAGATACGCAGTATTTT. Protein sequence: CASTRTSGADTQYF.

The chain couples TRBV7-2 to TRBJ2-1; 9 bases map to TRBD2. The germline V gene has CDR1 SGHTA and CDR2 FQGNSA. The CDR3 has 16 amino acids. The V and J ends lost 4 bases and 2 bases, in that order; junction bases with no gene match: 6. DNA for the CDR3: TGTGCCAGCAGCTCCTTATCTAGCGGGGCCTACAATGAGCAGTTCTTC. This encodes CASSSLSSGAYNEQFF.

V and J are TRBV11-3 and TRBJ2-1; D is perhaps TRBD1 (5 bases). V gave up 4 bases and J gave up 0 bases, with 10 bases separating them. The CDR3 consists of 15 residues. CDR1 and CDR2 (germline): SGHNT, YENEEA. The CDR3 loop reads CASSSTGTSYNEQFF. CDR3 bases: TGTGCCAGCAGCTCCACAGGTACCTCCTACAATGAGCAGTTCTTC.

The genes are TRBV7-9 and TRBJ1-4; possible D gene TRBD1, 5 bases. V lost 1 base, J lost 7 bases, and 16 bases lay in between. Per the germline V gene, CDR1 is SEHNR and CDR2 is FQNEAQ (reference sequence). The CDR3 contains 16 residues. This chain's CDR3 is CASSLEEAGYGEKLFF. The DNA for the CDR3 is TGTGCCAGCAGCTTAGAAGAAGCAGGGTACGGTGAAAAACTGTTTTTT.

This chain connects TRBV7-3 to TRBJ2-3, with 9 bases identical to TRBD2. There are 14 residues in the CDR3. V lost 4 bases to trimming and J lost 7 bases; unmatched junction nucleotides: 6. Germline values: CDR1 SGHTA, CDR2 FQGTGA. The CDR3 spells CASSSTTSGHTQYF. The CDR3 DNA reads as TGTGCCAGCAGCTCTACGACTAGCGGCCATACGCAGTATTTT.

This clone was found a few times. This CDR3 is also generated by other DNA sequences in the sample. In nucleotides, the CDR3 is TGTGCCAGCAGCCAATCGGGAGGGAATCAGCCCCAGCATTTT. The encoded protein is CASSQSGGNQPQHF. V usage is TRBV16 and J usage is TRBJ1-5, with D uncertain. V shed 0 bases and J shed 4 bases, with 7 bases lying between them. CDR1 is KGHSY, CDR2 FQNENV, per germline. This CDR3 has 14 amino acids.

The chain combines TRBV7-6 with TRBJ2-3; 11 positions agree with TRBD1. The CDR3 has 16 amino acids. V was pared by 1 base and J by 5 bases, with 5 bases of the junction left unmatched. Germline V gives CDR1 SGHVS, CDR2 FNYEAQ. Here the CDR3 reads CASSLVPGQGVDTQYF. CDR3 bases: TGTGCCAGCAGCTTAGTCCCGGGACAGGGGGTAGATACGCAGTATTTT. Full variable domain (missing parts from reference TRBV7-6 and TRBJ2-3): GAGVSQSPRYKVTKRGQDVALRCDPISGHVSLYWYRQALGQGPEFLTYFNYEAQQDKSGLPNDRFSAERPEGSISTLTIQRTEQRDSAMYRCASSLVPGQGVDTQYFGPGTRLTVL.

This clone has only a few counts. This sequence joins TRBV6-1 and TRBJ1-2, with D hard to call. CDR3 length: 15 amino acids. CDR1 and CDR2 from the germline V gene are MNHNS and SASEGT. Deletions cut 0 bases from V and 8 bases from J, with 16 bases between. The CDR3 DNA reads TGTGCCAGCAGTGAAGCGCACCACGGGCAGCGCGGCTACACCTTC. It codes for CASSEAHHGQRGYTF.

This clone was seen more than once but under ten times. The CDR3 sequence: CASSQGTEAFF. The CDR3 DNA reads as TGCGCCAGCAGCCAGGGAACTGAAGCTTTCTTT. The chain carries TRBV4-1 and TRBJ1-1; no clear D gene. The CDR3 runs to 11 residues. The germline V and J ends were trimmed by 3 bases and 5 bases, with 4 bases remaining between them. Germline V CDR1 and CDR2: MGHRA, YSYEKL.

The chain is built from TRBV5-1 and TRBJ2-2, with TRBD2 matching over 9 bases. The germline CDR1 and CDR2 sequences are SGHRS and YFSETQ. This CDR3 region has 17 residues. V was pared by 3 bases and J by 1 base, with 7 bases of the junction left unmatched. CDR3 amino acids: CASSSVPTSGNTGELFF. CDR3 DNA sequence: TGCGCCAGCAGCTCCGTCCCGACTAGCGGGAACACCGGGGAGCTGTTTTTT. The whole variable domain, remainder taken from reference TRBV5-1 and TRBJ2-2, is KAGVTQTPRYLIKTRGQQVTLSCSPISGHRSVSWYQQTPGQGLQFLFEYFSETQRNKGNFPGRFSGRQFSNSRSEMNVSTLELGDSALYLCASSSVPTSGNTGELFFGEGSRLTVL.

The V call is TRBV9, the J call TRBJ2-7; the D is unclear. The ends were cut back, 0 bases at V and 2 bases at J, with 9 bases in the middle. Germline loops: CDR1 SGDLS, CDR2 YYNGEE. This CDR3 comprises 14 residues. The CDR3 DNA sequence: TGTGCCAGCAGCGTAGGGCGGTCTACCTACGAGCAGTACTTC. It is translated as CASSVGRSTYEQYF.

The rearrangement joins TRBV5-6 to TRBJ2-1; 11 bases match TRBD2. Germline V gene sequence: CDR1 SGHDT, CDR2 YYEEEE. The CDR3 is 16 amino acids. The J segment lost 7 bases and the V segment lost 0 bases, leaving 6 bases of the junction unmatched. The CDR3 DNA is TGTGCCAGCAGCTTGGATATAGCGGGAGGGAGGAATGAGCAGTTCTTC. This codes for CASSLDIAGGRNEQFF.

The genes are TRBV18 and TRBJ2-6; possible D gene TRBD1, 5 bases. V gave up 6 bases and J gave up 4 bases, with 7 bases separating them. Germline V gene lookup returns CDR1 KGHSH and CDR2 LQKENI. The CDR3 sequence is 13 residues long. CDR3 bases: TGTGCCAGCTCGCGACAGGGGGCCAACGTCCTGACTTTC. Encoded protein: CASSRQGANVLTF.

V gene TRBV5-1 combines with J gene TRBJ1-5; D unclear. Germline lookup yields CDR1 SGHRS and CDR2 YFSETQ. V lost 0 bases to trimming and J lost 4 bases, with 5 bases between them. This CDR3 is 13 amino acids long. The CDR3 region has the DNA TGCGCCAGCAGCTTGGGGGAGAATCAGCCCCAGCATTTT. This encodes CASSLGENQPQHF.

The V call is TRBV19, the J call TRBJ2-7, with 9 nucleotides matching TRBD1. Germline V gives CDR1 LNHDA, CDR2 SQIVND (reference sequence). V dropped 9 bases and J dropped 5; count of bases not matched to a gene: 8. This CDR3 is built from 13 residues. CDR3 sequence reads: CASGTGNSHEQYF. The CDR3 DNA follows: TGTGCCAGCGGGACAGGGAATTCTCACGAGCAGTACTTC.